This paragraph reports one T cell receptor beta chain. The sample contains more than one DNA sequence encoding this CDR3. All participants with HIV were treated in the United States. The data are from a study of long-term antiretroviral therapy in people with HIV. Overall study context: When the earliest samples were collected, ART was typically delayed until CD4 counts fell.

Researchers report immunoSEQ v3.0 was run at survey level. A target of roughly 40,000-55,000 T-cell genomes per sample was set for sequencing. The table came from immunoSEQ multiplex PCR; TCRdb's copy has only in-frame clones and leaves some out. The sample lists 25,000 to 30,000 clones, roughly 78% occurring once. Sequenced material: unsorted PBMCs, taken 1.5 years before starting antiretroviral therapy. The clonotype comes from a man younger than 30 with HIV.

CDR3: CASSSDSYNEQFF. In DNA form, the CDR3 reads TGTGCCAGCAGTTCGGACAGCTACAATGAGCAGTTCTTC. The J gene is TRBJ2-1, the V gene TRBV6-6, with a possible D match to TRBD1 (6 bases). The CDR3 spans 13 residues. Trimming took 4 bases from V and 3 from J, leaving 7 bases between them. Germline V gene sequence: CDR1 MNHNY, CDR2 SVGAGI (reference sequence).